The 27 T cell receptor beta chains listed next were all sequenced from one sample in a study of memory CD4+ T cells and cytomegalovirus serostatus. The sort gate was single viable CD3+CD4+CD8-CD45RO+ cells for memory CD4+ T cells. The assay was immunoSEQ multiplex PCR, and TCRdb's table has in-frame clones only and misses some. The repertoire has under 40,000 clones, about 80% of them found once; the top ten carry less than 5.5%. The material sequenced was memory CD4+ T cells from blood. The receptors originated from an adult in good health and CMV-seropositive.

This chain uses TRBV2 with TRBJ1-2; D call uncertain. Germline V gene lookup returns CDR1 SNHLY and CDR2 FYNNEI. This CDR3 has 14 amino acids. Trimming took off 3 bases at V and 8 bases at J, with 16 bases between the two ends. The chain's CDR3 is CASSEIPIREGYTF. CDR3 in DNA: TGTGCCAGCAGTGAGATCCCGATCCGGGAGGGCTACACCTTC.

The chain is built from TRBV4-3 and TRBJ1-1; 7 bases align to TRBD1. Germline CDR1 LGHNA, CDR2 YSLEER. The CDR3 covers 16 residues. Losses at the gene ends were 0 bases for V and 4 bases for J; bases not matched to a gene: 8. The CDR3 region has the DNA TGCGCCAGCAGCCAAGATTATTTCCAGGGGGGCACTGAAGCTTTCTTT. Translating it yields CASSQDYFQGGTEAFF.

The chain uses TRBV7-2 and TRBJ1-1; unclear D gene. This CDR3 region has 16 residues. V was cut by 0 bases and J by 5 bases, with 16 bases left in between. The germline CDR1 and CDR2 sequences are SGHTA and FQGNSA. In DNA, the CDR3 is TGTGCCAGCAGCTTAGCGATAACACCCTTTGGTACTGAAGCTTTCTTT. As protein: CASSLAITPFGTEAFF. Looking up the rest from reference TRBV7-2 and TRBJ1-1 gives the full variable domain: GAGVSQSPSNKVTEKGKDVELRCDPISGHTALYWYRQSLGQGLEFLIYFQGNSAPDKSGLPSDRFSAERTGGSVSTLTIQRTQQEDSAVYLCASSLAITPFGTEAFFGQGTRLTVV.

The rearrangement joins TRBV6-1 to TRBJ1-4; D might be TRBD1 (5 bases). Deletions cut 7 bases from V and 6 bases from J, with 18 bases between. There are 15 residues in the CDR3. CDR1 MNHNS and CDR2 SASEGT come from the germline V gene. CDR3 sequence (DNA): TGTGCCAGCACCCGAGGGGTATTAGGGGATGAAAAACTGTTTTTT. Amino acids: CASTRGVLGDEKLFF.

This clone has only one observation. The V gene is TRBV27, the J gene TRBJ2-7; D not resolved. The CDR3 covers 13 residues. Trimming left V 6 bases short and J 0 bases short, with 9 bases between. The germline gives CDR1 MNHEY, CDR2 SMNVEV (reference sequence). CDR3 amino acids: CASRPDFSYEQYF. CDR3 DNA: TGTGCCAGCAGACCCGATTTCTCCTACGAGCAGTACTTC.

This clone was counted once. This chain links TRBV7-2 with TRBJ2-3, with D perhaps TRBD1 or TRBD2 (6 bases each). Per germline, CDR1 SGHTA and CDR2 FQGNSA. The CDR3 totals 15 residues. With 7 bases removed from V and 6 bases from J, the gap between germline ends came to 20 bases. CDR3 DNA sequence: TGTGCCAGCACTTCATCGACAGTAGGGGGGGATACGCAGTATTTT. This translates into CASTSSTVGGDTQYF.

This chain joins TRBV7-9 and TRBJ2-7, with unresolved D. The CDR3 contains 14 residues. Trimming shortened V by 1 base and J by 4 bases, and 11 bases separated the two germline ends. Per germline, CDR1 SEHNR and CDR2 FQNEAQ (reference sequence). The CDR3 sequence is CASSLGGSKYEQYF. CDR3 bases: TGTGCCAGCAGCTTAGGGGGATCAAAATACGAGCAGTACTTC.

The rearrangement joins TRBV7-3 to TRBJ2-3; 9 bases agree with TRBD1. The CDR3 runs to 17 residues. V lost 2 bases and J lost 2; bases outside the gene matches: 8. Germline CDR1 and CDR2: SGHTA and FQGTGA. The CDR3 DNA follows: TGTGCCAGCAGCTTAGGCCCCGGGACAGGGAACACAGATACGCAGTATTTT. It encodes CASSLGPGTGNTDTQYF.

The chain joins TRBV2 to TRBJ2-3, with TRBD2 matching 12 bases. The CDR3 is 15 residues long. The V gene end was trimmed by 5 bases and the J gene end by 1 base; junction bases not matched to a gene: 1. Per germline, CDR1 SNHLY and CDR2 FYNNEI. The CDR3 is CASSRLAGGTDTQYF. The CDR3 coding sequence is TGTGCCAGCAGTCGACTAGCGGGAGGCACAGATACGCAGTATTTT.

This clone was recorded a few times. The chain links TRBV28 to TRBJ1-5; 9 bases map to TRBD1. The CDR3 has 17 residues. Per germline, CDR1 MDHEN and CDR2 SYDVKM. V shed 7 bases and J 0 bases; nucleotides not matched to a gene: 10. The CDR3 coding sequence is TGTGCCAGCAAATCCGGGACAGGGATGCTTAGCAATCAGCCCCAGCATTTT. Encoded protein: CASKSGTGMLSNQPQHF.

In this sample, this clone turned up once. CDR3 bases: TGCAGCGGCACAGAGCCCTCTGGAAACACCATATATTTT. Translated: CSGTEPSGNTIYF. This chain uses TRBV29-1 with TRBJ1-3; D not certain. The CDR3 spans 13 residues. Germline V gives CDR1 SQVTM, CDR2 ANQGSEA. Trimming cost V 7 bases and J 0 bases, with 10 bases left between them.

As DNA, the CDR3 is TGCGCCAGCAAGTGGACCGGGACAGGCACAGATACGCAGTATTTT. It is translated as CASKWTGTGTDTQYF. This rearrangement joins TRBV5-1 to TRBJ2-3; TRBD1 matches at 7 bases. Germline trimming cut 6 bases from V and 1 base from J; bases unmatched to any gene: 8. CDR1 and CDR2 (germline): SGHRS, YFSETQ. The CDR3 loop spans 15 amino acids.

The V and J genes are TRBV7-8 and TRBJ2-2, with a weak D call TRBD1 (6 bases). The CDR3 is 15 residues long. Germline values: CDR1 SGHVS, CDR2 FQNEAQ. V gave up 2 bases and J gave up 5 bases, with 12 bases separating them. This CDR3 reads CASSLRGGETGELFF. DNA of the CDR3: TGTGCCAGCAGCTTACGAGGGGGTGAAACCGGGGAGCTGTTTTTT.

This rearrangement joins TRBV11-3 to TRBJ2-1, with 10 bases fitting TRBD2. J gave up 9 bases and V 8 bases, and 10 bases lay outside the gene matches. The CDR3 spans 14 residues. CDR1 and CDR2 (germline): SGHNT, YENEEA. CDR3 DNA sequence: TGTGCCAGCCAGCTAGCGGGAGTTGAGGGTGAGCAGTTCTTC. Its protein product is CASQLAGVEGEQFF.

This rearrangement joins TRBV25-1 to TRBJ2-2, with 9 bases lining up with TRBD1. Germline CDR1 and CDR2: MGHDK and SYGVNS. J gave up 2 bases and V 8 bases, and 3 bases lay outside the gene matches. The CDR3 spans 14 residues. Here the CDR3 DNA reads TGTGCCAGCCGGGGACAGGGTAACACCGGGGAGCTGTTTTTT. It yields the protein CASRGQGNTGELFF.

The chain is built from TRBV5-1 and TRBJ1-2; 10 bases line up with TRBD1. The length of the CDR3 is 15 residues. Unmatched junction bases numbered 8, after V lost 1 base and J lost 8 bases. The germline V gene has CDR1 SGHRS and CDR2 YFSETQ. CDR3 nucleotides: TGCGCCAGCAGCTTGACGTCCCGGGACAGGGGAGGCTACACCTTC. Protein sequence: CASSLTSRDRGGYTF.

This clone was found once. The V call is TRBV27, the J call TRBJ2-1; 11 bases line up with TRBD2. This CDR3 has 17 amino acids. Germline CDR1 is MNHEY and CDR2 is SMNVEV (reference sequence). J lost 2 bases, V lost 5 bases, and 8 bases had no gene match. The CDR3, as DNA: TGTGCCAGCAGTCGGGACGTTAGCGGGAGGGCCTACAATGAGCAGTTCTTC. This codes for CASSRDVSGRAYNEQFF.

The chain carries TRBV7-9 and TRBJ2-3, with D possibly being TRBD1 (6 bases). Trimming took off 4 bases at V and 2 bases at J, with 10 bases between the two ends. Germline lookup yields CDR1 SEHNR and CDR2 FQNEAQ (reference sequence). The CDR3 is 14 amino acids. CDR3 DNA: TGTGCCAGCAGCTCAACAGGGTCCACAGATACGCAGTATTTT. Its translation is CASSSTGSTDTQYF.

This clone was seen just once. An end of the junction does not agree with germline; a read error may underlie this. CDR3 DNA sequence: TGTGCCAGCTCGCCACAGGGGGCGCAGACCCAGTACTTC. Protein product: CASSPQGAQTQYF. V usage is TRBV18 and J usage is TRBJ2-5; 9 nucleotides match TRBD1. The CDR3 covers 13 residues. Germline V gene lookup returns CDR1 KGHSH and CDR2 LQKENI.

The V gene is TRBV7-9, the J gene TRBJ1-2; 7 nucleotides agree with TRBD1. Germline loops: CDR1 SEHNR, CDR2 FQNEAQ (reference sequence). The CDR3 contains 13 residues. V was pared by 6 bases and J by 8 bases, with 9 bases of the junction left unmatched. This chain's CDR3 is CASSSQGREGYTF. CDR3 in DNA: TGTGCCAGCAGTTCACAGGGGAGGGAAGGCTACACCTTC.

The V gene is TRBV7-2, the J gene TRBJ1-6; D remains unclear. This CDR3 spans 13 amino acids. Trimming shortened V by 2 bases and J by 8 bases, and 7 bases separated the two germline ends. From germline, CDR1 is SGHTA and CDR2 FQGNSA. The DNA of the CDR3 is TGTGCCAGCAGCTTAATTTGGGATTCACCCCTCCACTTT. This translates into CASSLIWDSPLHF.

J is TRBJ1-5 and V is TRBV19; 11 bases align to TRBD1. The CDR3 consists of 17 residues. The junction had 5 bases not matched to a gene; V was cut back by 4 bases and J by 0 bases. CDR1 and CDR2 (germline): LNHDA, SQIVND (reference sequence). For the CDR3, the DNA is TGTGCCAGTAGTAGACGGACAGGGGGCGATAGCAATCAGCCCCAGCATTTT. Protein product: CASSRRTGGDSNQPQHF.

This sequence joins TRBV5-1 and TRBJ1-2; 9 bases are shared with TRBD1. In germline, CDR1 is SGHRS, CDR2 YFSETQ. V gave up 0 bases and J gave up 0 bases; unmatched junction bases: 0. The CDR3 is made up of 15 amino acids. CDR3 sequence: CASSLGTGANYGYTF. The CDR3 DNA reads TGCGCCAGCAGCTTGGGGACAGGGGCTAACTATGGCTACACCTTC.

The V gene is TRBV21-1, the J gene TRBJ2-3; the table gives TRBD2 as D, unverified against the DNA. TRBV21-1 is noted as a pseudogene. This CDR3 contains 20 residues. CDR3 loop: CASSSSGSVDSGWSTDTQYF. The CDR3 region has the DNA TGTGCCAGCAGCTCCTCGGGTAGCGTGGACTCTGGGTGGAGCACAGATACGCAGTATTTT.

The V and J genes are TRBV19 and TRBJ2-1; unclear D gene. The CDR3 consists of 16 residues. From germline, CDR1 is LNHDA and CDR2 SQIVND (reference sequence). Trimming took 5 bases from V and 8 from J, leaving 22 bases between them. The CDR3 protein is CASSQNWVLTVDEQFF. CDR3 nucleotides: TGTGCCAGTAGTCAGAACTGGGTACTGACGGTGGATGAGCAGTTCTTC.

This clone was observed once. The CDR3 sequence: CASSQQRGAYEQYF. The CDR3 DNA is TGTGCCAGCAGTCAGCAGAGGGGGGCCTACGAGCAGTACTTC. The chain links TRBV28 to TRBJ2-7; D tentatively fits TRBD1 or TRBD2 (6 bases each). CDR3 size: 14 residues. V gave up 5 bases and J gave up 2 bases, with 13 bases separating them. Germline values: CDR1 MDHEN, CDR2 SYDVKM. The variable domain in full, completed from reference TRBV28 and TRBJ2-7, reads DVKVTQSSRYLVKRTGEKVFLECVQDMDHENMFWYRQDPGLGLRLIYFSYDVKMKEKGDIPEGYSVSREKKERFSLILESASTNQTSMYLCASSQQRGAYEQYFGPGTRLTVT.

This chain links TRBV28 with TRBJ2-7, with TRBD1 matching over 9 bases. Germline values: CDR1 MDHEN, CDR2 SYDVKM. CDR3 size: 16 residues. Trimming at V came to 6 bases and at J to 3 bases, leaving 12 bases not matched to a gene. DNA for the CDR3: TGTGCCAGCAGAGAACGTACAGGGGGCTATAACTACGAGCAGTACTTC. Amino acids: CASRERTGGYNYEQYF.